This T cell receptor beta chain derives from a study of blood T cell repertoires in COVID-19. About the research overall: Sources were T cells, B-cell-depleted T cells, or PBMCs; the material itself was cDNA or gDNA.

Germline assignment: CDR1 SGDLS and CDR2 YYNGEE. The trim removed 2 bases at V and 8 bases at J, leaving 8 bases unmatched. The CDR3 runs to 15 residues. Original methodology: Estimation of nucleated cell counts was performed using reference gene primer amplification. TCRdb's copy holds only in-frame clones and misses some; the assay was immunoSEQ multiplex PCR. Clone size and V and J calls were adopted from that table, with D and trimming inferred from the DNA. The sample includes a few hundred thousand clones, less than 85% of them seen just once. What was sequenced was peripheral blood. This TCR came from a woman between 18 and 30 years old with acute or convalescent COVID-19. The chain carries TRBV9 and TRBJ1-4; 8 bases line up with TRBD1. In nucleotides, the CDR3 is TGTGCCAGCAGCGTGGGGCAGGGGGCTCAGGAAAAACTGTTTTTT. Protein: CASSVGQGAQEKLFF. The whole variable domain, filled in from reference TRBV9 and TRBJ1-4, reads DSGVTQTPKHLITATGQRVTLRCSPRSGDLSVYWYQQSLDQGLQFLIQYYNGEERAKGNILERFSAQQFPDLHSELNLSSLELGDSALYFCASSVGQGAQEKLFFGSGTQLSVL.